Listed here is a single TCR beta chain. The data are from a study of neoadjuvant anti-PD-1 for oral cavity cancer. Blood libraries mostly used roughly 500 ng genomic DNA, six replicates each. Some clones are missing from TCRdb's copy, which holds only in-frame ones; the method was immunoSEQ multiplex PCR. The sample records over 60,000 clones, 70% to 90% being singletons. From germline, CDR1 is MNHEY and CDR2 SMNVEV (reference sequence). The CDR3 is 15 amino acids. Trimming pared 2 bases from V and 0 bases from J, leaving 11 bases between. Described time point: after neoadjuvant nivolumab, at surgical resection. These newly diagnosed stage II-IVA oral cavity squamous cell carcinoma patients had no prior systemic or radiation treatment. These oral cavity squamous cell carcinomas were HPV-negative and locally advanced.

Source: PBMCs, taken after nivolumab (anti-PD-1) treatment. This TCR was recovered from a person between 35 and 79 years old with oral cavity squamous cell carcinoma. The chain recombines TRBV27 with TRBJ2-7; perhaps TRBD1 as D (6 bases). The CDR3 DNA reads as TGTGCCAGCAGTTTACAGGGGACCTCCTCCTACGAGCAGTACTTC. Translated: CASSLQGTSSYEQYF.